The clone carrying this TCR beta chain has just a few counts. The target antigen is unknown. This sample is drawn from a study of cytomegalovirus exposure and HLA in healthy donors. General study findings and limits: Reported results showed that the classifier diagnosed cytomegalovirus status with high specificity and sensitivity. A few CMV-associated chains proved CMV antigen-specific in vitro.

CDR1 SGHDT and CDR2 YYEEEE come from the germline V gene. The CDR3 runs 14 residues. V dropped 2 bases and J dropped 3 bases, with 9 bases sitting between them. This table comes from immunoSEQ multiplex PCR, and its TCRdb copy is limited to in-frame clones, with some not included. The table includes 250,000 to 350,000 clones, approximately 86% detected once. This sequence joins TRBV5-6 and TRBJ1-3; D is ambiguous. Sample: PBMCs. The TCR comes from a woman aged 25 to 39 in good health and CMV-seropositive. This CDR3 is CASSFRINGNTIYF. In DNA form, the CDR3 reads TGTGCCAGCAGCTTCCGGATCAATGGAAACACCATATATTTT.